This section outlines one TCR beta chain sequence together with its context. The antigen this receptor binds is unknown. Base qualities are not at hand, and no much larger clone is one base apart. The data belong to a study of CD4+ T cells in melanoma (dated by TCRdb to 2022 to 2024). Context from the whole study: Neoantigen-specific CD4+ T cells in human melanoma were what the study investigated.

Receptor libraries were prepared by the immunoSEQ multiplex PCR assay. TCRdb provides this immuneACCESS table in a form limited to in-frame rearrangements. Some clones are lacking; in checked studies, under half of them reflect an unresolved V gene, and why the rest are absent is not known. Present in this sample are about 140,000 clones, roughly 91% of which were seen just once. The top ten hold 1.5% to 1.9% of the sample. Its CDR3 holds 14 amino acids, cysteine through phenylalanine. Here the CDR3 DNA is all that survives: 42 bases in frame from base 1. V drops 1 base and J drops 3 bases, leaving 10 bases in between. CDR1 and CDR2 are drawn from the germline V gene (reference sequence): SGHNT, YYREEE. Patients with melanoma were used as donors. General findings and caveats noted by the study authors: The report described a correlation between neoantigen-specific CD4+ T cells and the function of CD8+ T cells, macrophages and B cells. According to the report, neoantigen-specific CD4+ T cells in melanoma displayed diverse differentiation states.

The origin of this receptor is a human donor with melanoma. The chain links TRBV5-4 with TRBJ1-1; TRBD1 could be the D gene, as 5 bases match. The DNA sequence reads TGTGCCAGCAGCTTGTATGGGGGATACACTGAAGCTTTCTTT. Its protein reads: CASSLYGGYTEAFF. The CDR3 plus the reference TRBV5-4 and TRBJ1-1 genes for the other parts give the full variable domain: ETGVTQSPTHLIKTRGQQVTLRCSSQSGHNTVSWYQQALGQGPQFIFQYYREEENGRGNFPPRFSGLQFPNYSSELNVNALELDDSALYLCASSLYGGYTEAFFGQGTRLTVV.